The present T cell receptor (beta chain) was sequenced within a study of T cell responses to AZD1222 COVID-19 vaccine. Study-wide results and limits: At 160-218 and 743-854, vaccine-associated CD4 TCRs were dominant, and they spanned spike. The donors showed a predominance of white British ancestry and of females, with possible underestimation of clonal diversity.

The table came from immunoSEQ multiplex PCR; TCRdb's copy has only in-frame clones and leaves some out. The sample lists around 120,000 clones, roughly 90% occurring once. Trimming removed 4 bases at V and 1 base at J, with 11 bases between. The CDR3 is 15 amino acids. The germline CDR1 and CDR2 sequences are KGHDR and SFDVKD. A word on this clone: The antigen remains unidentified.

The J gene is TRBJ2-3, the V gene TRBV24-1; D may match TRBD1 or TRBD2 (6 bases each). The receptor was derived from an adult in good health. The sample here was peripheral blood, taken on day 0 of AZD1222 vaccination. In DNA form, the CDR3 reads TGTGCCACCAGTGAGGTGGAGGGGGGCACAGATACGCAGTATTTT. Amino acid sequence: CATSEVEGGTDTQYF.